The sample holds one count of the clone carrying this TCR beta chain. The data were taken from a study of technical replicates of blood from a few donors. Trimming cost V 5 bases and J 1 base, with 19 bases left between them. Germline CDR1 is SGHDT and CDR2 is YYEEEE. CDR3 length: 17 residues. Method: immunoSEQ multiplex PCR; TCRdb's copy keeps in-frame clones and lacks some. The sample yields approximately 79,000 clones, roughly 94% seen once. The sequence was collected from a human donor in good health. The chain uses TRBV5-6 and TRBJ1-3; D possibly corresponds to TRBD1 (6 bases). The sample comprised T cells isolated from PBMCs. CDR3 coding DNA: TGTGCCAGCAGAGGTAACAGGGAAGCTCTTTCTGGAAACACCATATATTTT. This encodes CASRGNREALSGNTIYF. The full variable domain, its missing parts supplied by reference TRBV5-6 and TRBJ1-3, is DAGVTQSPTHLIKTRGQQVTLRCSPKSGHDTVSWYQQALGQGPQFIFQYYEEEERQRGNFPDRFSGHQFPNYSSELNVNALLLGDSALYLCASRGNREALSGNTIYFGEGSWLTVV.